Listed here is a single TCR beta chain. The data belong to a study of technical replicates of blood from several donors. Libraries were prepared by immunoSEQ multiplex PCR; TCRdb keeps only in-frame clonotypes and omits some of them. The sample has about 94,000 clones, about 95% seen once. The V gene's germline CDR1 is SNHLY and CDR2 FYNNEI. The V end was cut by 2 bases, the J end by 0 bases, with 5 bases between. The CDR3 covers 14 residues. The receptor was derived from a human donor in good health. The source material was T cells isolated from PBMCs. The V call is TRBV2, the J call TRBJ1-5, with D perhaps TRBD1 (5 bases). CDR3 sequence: CASSEQGSNQPQHF. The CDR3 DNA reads TGTGCCAGCAGTGAACAGGGTAGCAATCAGCCCCAGCATTTT.